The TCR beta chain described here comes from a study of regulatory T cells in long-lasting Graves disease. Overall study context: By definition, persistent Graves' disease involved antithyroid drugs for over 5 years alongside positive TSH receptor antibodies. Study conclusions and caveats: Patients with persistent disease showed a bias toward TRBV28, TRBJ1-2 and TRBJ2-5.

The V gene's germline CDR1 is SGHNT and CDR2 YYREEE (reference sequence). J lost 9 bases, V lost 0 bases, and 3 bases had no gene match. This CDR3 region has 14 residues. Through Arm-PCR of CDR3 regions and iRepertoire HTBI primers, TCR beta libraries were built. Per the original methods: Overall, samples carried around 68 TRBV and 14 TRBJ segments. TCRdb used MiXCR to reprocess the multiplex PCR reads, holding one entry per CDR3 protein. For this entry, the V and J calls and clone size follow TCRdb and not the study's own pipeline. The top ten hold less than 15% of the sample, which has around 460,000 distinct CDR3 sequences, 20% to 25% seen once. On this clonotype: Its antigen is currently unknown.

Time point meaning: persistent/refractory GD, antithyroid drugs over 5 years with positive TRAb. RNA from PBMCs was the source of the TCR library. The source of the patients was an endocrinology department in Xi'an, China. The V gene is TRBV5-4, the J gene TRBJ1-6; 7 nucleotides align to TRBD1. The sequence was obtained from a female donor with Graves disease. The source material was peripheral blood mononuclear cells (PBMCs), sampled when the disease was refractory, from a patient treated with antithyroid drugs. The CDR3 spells CASSLADRISPLHF. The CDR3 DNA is TGTGCCAGCAGCTTGGCGGACAGGATTTCACCCCTCCACTTT.